The clone carrying this TCR beta chain was counted between two and nine times. Its cognate antigen is unknown. The read ends 3 residues early relative to the CDR3; the germline J gene fills the gap. The data are from a study of T cell clonality in common variable immunodeficiency. Deletions cut 2 bases from V and 4 bases from J, with 11 bases between. Germline V gene sequence: CDR1 LNHDA, CDR2 SQIVND (reference sequence). This CDR3 has 14 residues. General study results and limits: Common variable immunodeficiency TCR beta sequences reportedly had fewer deletions and N-nucleotide insertions.

The repertoire was sequenced with immunoSEQ multiplex PCR; TCRdb's copy has only in-frame clones and lacks some. This record lists about 20,000 clones, none seen once only, and the top ten clones contain about 2.5%. The gene calls are TRBV19 and TRBJ1-2; D unclear. Sequencing was carried out using peripheral blood mononuclear cells. The receptor's source is a human donor with common variable immunodeficiency. This chain's CDR3 is CASSIRGSSYGYTF. Incomplete CDR3 DNA: TGTGCCAGTAGTATACGGGGTAGCAGCTATGGC.